This T cell receptor (beta chain) derives from a study of radiation and T cells in renal cell carcinoma. Assay used: immunoSEQ multiplex PCR; TCRdb lists only in-frame clones, some missing. The sample consists of some 97,000 clones, around 83% of them appearing once. This clone was seen a few times. Per the germline V gene, CDR1 is GTSNPN and CDR2 is SVGIG (reference sequence). The CDR3 runs 13 residues. V dropped 4 bases and J dropped 3 bases, with 11 bases sitting between them. Time point defined: blood 4 weeks post-SBRT, at nephrectomy. Treatment denoted: 15 Gy SBRT to primary tumor, nephrectomy 4 weeks later.

The TCR sequence derives from a man between 60 and 70 years old with renal cell carcinoma. The chain couples TRBV30 to TRBJ2-3; D uncertain. The sequencing used blood, collected from a patient whose treatment included radiotherapy and nephrectomy. CDR3 loop: CAWNKKGTDTQYF. The CDR3 DNA reads as TGTGCCTGGAATAAAAAGGGTACAGATACGCAGTATTTT.